This is a list of T cell receptor beta chains from one sample in a study of blood T cell repertoires in COVID-19. Sequencing used immunoSEQ multiplex PCR; TCRdb keeps in-frame clones, though not all of them. The table shows more than 300,000 clones, with approximately 90% occurring only once. The specimen was PBMCs or T cells enriched from blood (not recorded which). The receptor source for this set is a man in his thirties or forties who had recovered from COVID-19. Each CDR3 is given with its conserved first and last residue. The D gene is left open where the match is weak. For some rows the clone size is stated as once, few or many, or as a class when expanded; others skip it.

v_gene,abundance,j_gene,d_gene,CDR3aa,CDR3nt
TRBV5-1,-,TRBJ1-2,-,CASEGDGDDYTF,TGCGCCAGCGAGGGGGACGGGGATGACTACACCTTC
TRBV5-4,few,TRBJ2-5,TRBD2,CASRPTRTSRETQYF,TGTGCCAGCAGACCGACGCGGACTAGCCGGGAGACCCAGTACTTC
TRBV11-2,-,TRBJ1-1,-,CASSLLTFLPEAFF,TGTGCCAGCAGCTTACTGACATTCTTACCTGAAGCTTTCTTT
TRBV6-2/TRBV6-3,-,TRBJ2-3,-,CASSFRFYDTQYF,TGTGCCAGCAGTTTCAGGTTTTACGATACGCAGTATTTT
TRBV4-2,-,TRBJ2-7,TRBD1,CASSQGDSSYEQYF,TGTGCCAGCAGCCAAGGGGACAGCTCCTACGAGCAGTACTTC
TRBV21-1,-,TRBJ2-7,-,CASSNTDRDIYEQYF,TGTGCCAGCAGCAACACAGACAGGGATATCTACGAGCAGTACTTC
TRBV24-1,once,TRBJ2-5,-,CATSESQGRETQYF,TGTGCCACCAGTGAATCACAGGGGAGGGAGACCCAGTACTTC
TRBV10-2,-,TRBJ1-1,-,CASWTEMNTEAFF,TGCGCCAGCTGGACAGAGATGAACACTGAAGCTTTCTTT
TRBV5-1,once,TRBJ2-3,TRBD2,CASSLGLAVPTNTQYF,TGCGCCAGCAGCTTGGGACTAGCGGTACCCACTAATACGCAGTATTTT
TRBV19,few,TRBJ2-1,TRBD1,CASSSLTGGSYNEQFF,TGTGCCAGTAGTTCGCTGACAGGGGGCTCCTACAATGAGCAGTTCTTC
TRBV5-4,-,TRBJ2-3,TRBD2,CASSLELAGERNTQYF,TGTGCCAGCAGCCTCGAACTAGCGGGTGAGCGGAATACGCAGTATTTT
TRBV27,-,TRBJ1-1,TRBD1,CASSPMTGGATEAFF,TGTGCCAGCAGTCCGATGACAGGGGGCGCGACTGAAGCTTTCTTT
TRBV10-2,-,TRBJ2-1,-,CASSSGASSYNEQFF,TGCGCCAGCAGTAGTGGGGCGAGCTCCTACAATGAGCAGTTCTTC
TRBV25-1,once,TRBJ1-2,-,CASRAADKNYGYTF,TGTGCCAGCAGGGCAGCGGATAAGAACTATGGCTACACCTTC
TRBV19,once,TRBJ1-1,-,CASIKQGTENTEAFF,TGTGCCAGTATAAAACAGGGCACGGAGAACACTGAAGCTTTCTTT
TRBV24-1,-,TRBJ2-2,TRBD1,CATSDLNRGNTGELFF,TGTGCCACCAGTGATTTGAACAGGGGTAACACCGGGGAGCTGTTTTTT
TRBV15,-,TRBJ2-1,-,CAISSGPGLNEQFF,TGTGCCATCAGCAGTGGTCCAGGGCTCAATGAGCAGTTCTTC
TRBV5-1,once,TRBJ1-5,-,CASSLGQGSNQPQHF,TGCGCCAGCAGCTTAGGGCAGGGTAGCAATCAGCCCCAGCATTTT
TRBV5-1,-,TRBJ2-3,TRBD2,CASSLGSGTSGDTQYF,TGCGCCAGCAGCTTGGGCTCCGGGACTAGCGGAGATACGCAGTATTTT
TRBV5-6,once,TRBJ2-2,TRBD2,CASSFLASGNTGELFF,TGTGCCAGCAGCTTCTTGGCTAGCGGGAACACCGGGGAGCTGTTTTTT
TRBV18,-,TRBJ1-1,-,CASSPGLENTEAFF,TGTGCCAGCTCACCGGGGCTGGAGAACACTGAAGCTTTCTTT
TRBV4-1,-,TRBJ1-6,-,CASSQGMAAPRLPLHF,TGCGCCAGCAGCCAAGGGATGGCGGCCCCGAGGTTGCCCCTCCACTTT